The sequence of this T cell receptor beta chain was determined in a study of breast tumors, draining lymph nodes, adjacent tissues. The lymph nodes were axillary draining lymph nodes from breast cancer patients. In this sample, this clonotype turned up many times. TCRdb reprocessed the multiplex PCR reads via MiXCR and lists one record per CDR3 protein. Here the sample spans about 230,000 distinct CDR3 sequences, roughly 32% being singletons. This sequence was found in a female donor with breast cancer. Some clones in this sample may be carry-over from other donors' samples. Material: axillary lymph node tissue.

CDR3 DNA sequence: TGTGCCAGCAGTCAAACACCGGGCCGCGAGCAGTACTTC. Translation gives CASSQTPGREQYF. This sequence joins TRBV6-5 and TRBJ2-7; D is ambiguous. CDR1 is MNHEY and CDR2 is SVGAGI in the germline V gene. Trimming left V 5 bases short and J 6 bases short, with 14 bases between. This CDR3 has 13 residues.